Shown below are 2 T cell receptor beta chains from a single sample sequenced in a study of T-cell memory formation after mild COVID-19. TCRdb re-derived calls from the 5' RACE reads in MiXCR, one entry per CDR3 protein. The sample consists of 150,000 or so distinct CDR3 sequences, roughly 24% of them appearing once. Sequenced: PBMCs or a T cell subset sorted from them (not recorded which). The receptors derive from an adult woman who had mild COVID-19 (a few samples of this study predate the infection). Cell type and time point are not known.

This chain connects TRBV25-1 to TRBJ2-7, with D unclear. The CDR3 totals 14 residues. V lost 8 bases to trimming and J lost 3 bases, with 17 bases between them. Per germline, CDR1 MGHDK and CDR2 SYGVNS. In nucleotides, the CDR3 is TGTGCCAGCCAAAACCACGACAAACTCTACGAGCAGTACTTC. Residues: CASQNHDKLYEQYF.

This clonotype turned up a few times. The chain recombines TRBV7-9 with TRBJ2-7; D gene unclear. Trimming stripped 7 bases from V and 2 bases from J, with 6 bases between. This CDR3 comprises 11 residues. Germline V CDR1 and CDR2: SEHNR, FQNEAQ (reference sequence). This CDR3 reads CASTNAYEQYF. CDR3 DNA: TGTGCCAGCACAAATGCCTACGAGCAGTACTTC. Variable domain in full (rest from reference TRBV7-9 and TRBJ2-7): DTGVSQNPRHKITKRGQNVTFRCDPISEHNRLYWYRQTLGQGPEFLTYFQNEAQLEKSRLLSDRFSAERPKGSFSTLEIQRTEQGDSAMYLCASTNAYEQYFGPGTRLTVT.